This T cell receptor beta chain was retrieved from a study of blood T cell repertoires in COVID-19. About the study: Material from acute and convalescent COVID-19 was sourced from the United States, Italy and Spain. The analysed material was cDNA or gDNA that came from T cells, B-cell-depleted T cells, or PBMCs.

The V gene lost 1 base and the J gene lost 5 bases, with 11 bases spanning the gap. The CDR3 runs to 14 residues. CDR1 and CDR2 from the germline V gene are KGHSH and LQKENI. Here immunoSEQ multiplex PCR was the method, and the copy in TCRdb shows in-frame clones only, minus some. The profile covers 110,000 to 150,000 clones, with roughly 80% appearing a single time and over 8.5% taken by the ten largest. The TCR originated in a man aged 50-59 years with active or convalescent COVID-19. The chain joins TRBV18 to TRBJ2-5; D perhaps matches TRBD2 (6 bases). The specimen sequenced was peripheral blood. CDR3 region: CASSPLAEGETQYF. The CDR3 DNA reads TGTGCCAGCTCACCACTAGCGGAGGGGGAGACCCAGTACTTC. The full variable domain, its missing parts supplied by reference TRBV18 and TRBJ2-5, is NAGVMQNPRHLVRRRGQEARLRCSPMKGHSHVYWYRQLPEEGLKFMVYLQKENIIDESGMPKERFSAEFPKEGPSILRIQQVVRGDSAAYFCASSPLAEGETQYFGPGTRLLVL.